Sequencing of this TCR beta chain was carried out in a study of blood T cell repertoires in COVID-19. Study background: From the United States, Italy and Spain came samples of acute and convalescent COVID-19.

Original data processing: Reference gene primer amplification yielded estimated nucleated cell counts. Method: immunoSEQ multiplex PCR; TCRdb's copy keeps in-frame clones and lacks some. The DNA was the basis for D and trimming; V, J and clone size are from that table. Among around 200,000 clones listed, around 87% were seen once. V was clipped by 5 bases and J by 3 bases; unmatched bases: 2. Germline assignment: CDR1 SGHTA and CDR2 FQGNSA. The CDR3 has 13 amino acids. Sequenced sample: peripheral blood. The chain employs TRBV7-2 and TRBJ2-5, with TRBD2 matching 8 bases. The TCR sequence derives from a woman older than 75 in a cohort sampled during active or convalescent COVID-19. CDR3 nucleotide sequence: TGTGCCAGCAGCCTGGGACTAGAAGAGACCCAGTACTTC. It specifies CASSLGLEETQYF.